These 2 T cell receptor beta chains were sequenced from one sample in a study of OX40 agonist ivuxolimab in advanced cancers. Profiled with immunoSEQ multiplex PCR; TCRdb holds only in-frame clones, not every one. The sample has just under 80,000 clones, around 89% seen once. The sequencing here drew on CD4+ or CD8+ T cells sorted from blood, taken in a trial of the OX40 agonist ivuxolimab. The receptors derive from an adult with an advanced solid tumor such as melanoma, head and neck, liver or kidney cancer.

Turning to this clone: Different DNA sequences within this sample yield the same CDR3. This chain joins TRBV7-8 and TRBJ2-7; 11 bases are a match to TRBD1. Germline lookup yields CDR1 SGHVS and CDR2 FQNEAQ. This CDR3 has 14 residues. V lost 3 bases to trimming and J lost 3 bases; unmatched junction nucleotides: 1. CDR3 protein: CASSFGTGGYEQYF. The CDR3, as DNA: TGTGCCAGCAGCTTCGGGACAGGGGGCTACGAGCAGTACTTC.

This clone has only one observation. This chain connects TRBV6-1 to TRBJ2-7, with TRBD2 identical over 13 bases. This CDR3 is 18 amino acids long. CDR1 and CDR2 from the germline V gene are MNHNS and SASEGT. Germline trimming cut 6 bases from V and 2 bases from J; bases unmatched to any gene: 13. CDR3 sequence: CASSERTSGSGFPYEQYF. The CDR3 nucleotides are TGTGCCAGCAGCGAACGGACTAGCGGGAGCGGTTTCCCCTACGAGCAGTACTTC.